This section outlines one T cell receptor beta chain sequence together with its context. The target of this receptor is not known. No quality values exist for individual bases; no much larger clone is one base distant. Collaborating institutions collected whole blood in K2EDTA tubes following their own protocols. Collaborator samples were shipped for TCRbeta analysis as frozen whole blood, isolated PBMCs, or DNA extracted from either sample type. TCRbeta CDR3 regions were amplified from genomic DNA using the immunoSEQ Assay, a bias-controlled multiplex PCR. From the authors' description of their analysis: The number of nucleated cells in each sample was estimated from the amplification of reference gene primers within the assay. To quantify the absolute abundance of each unique TCRbeta CDR3 rearrangement, sequence reads were collapsed and filtered. For each sample, productive Simpson clonality was calculated by taking the square root of Simpson's diversity index across productive rearrangements. The table comes from immuneACCESS by way of TCRdb, which keeps in-frame sequences with V and J called. Part of the clones is missing from these tables; in studies checked, under half for an unresolved V gene and the rest for unknown reasons. For V, J and clone size, that table is used; D and trimming come from the DNA. Here the sample has around 200,000 clones; roughly 90% occur a single time. Jointly, the top ten make up 1.6% of the sample.

This record belongs to a study of blood T cell repertoires in COVID-19 (dated by TCRdb to 2020 to 2022). Turning to the overall study: The collaborator samples originated in the United States, Italy and Spain and spanned the acute and convalescent phases of COVID-19. Nearly every sample came with metadata listing a de-identified subject ID, COVID-19 status, age in years and sex. The repertoires were released in a freely available public database meant as a resource for research on the immune response to SARS-CoV-2. The dataset comprised deeply sampled blood TCRbeta repertoires from subjects exposed to, actively infected with, or recovered from COVID-19. The samples were drawn from the first 160 participants of the ongoing ImmuneRACE study and from 950 to 1,500 subjects provided by 6 global collaborators. The material from the prospective study consisted of cDNA or gDNA derived from T cells, B-cell-depleted T cells, or PBMCs. Where available, HLA class I and class II types were obtained from metadata supplied by the sample provider rather than from assay-based typing. General findings and caveats noted by the study authors: How much clinical and demographic metadata was included differed by source and by participant, and the metadata was provided uncurated.

The TCR was taken from a man aged 18 to 30 with active or convalescent COVID-19. The sequenced material came from peripheral blood.

The nucleotides are TGTGCCAGCAGCGGTAGCGGGGGGGCGGGAAATGAGCAGTTCTTC. This gives the protein CASSGSGGAGNEQFF. This receptor chain uses TRBV9 and TRBJ2-1; 11 bases in the middle match TRBD2. Including the terminal cysteine and phenylalanine, the CDR3 comprises 15 residues. Solely the CDR3 DNA is kept, with 45 bases framed from the first base. CDR1 SGDLS and CDR2 YYNGEE were looked up in the germline V gene. At the junction V is shortened by 3 bases and J by 7 bases; bases outside the gene matches: 6.